This passage covers 8 T cell receptor beta chains from one sample sequenced in a study of blood T cell repertoires in COVID-19. TCRdb keeps only in-frame clones here, not all; method: immunoSEQ multiplex PCR. This sample yields about 48,000 clones, of which 80% to 90% are seen a single time; 15% to 17% belongs to the top ten. Sequencing was done on a sample of peripheral blood. The receptors originated from a human donor in a cohort sampled during active COVID-19. The donor label of this sample is uncertain.

The CDR3 loop is CASGRDRENSPLHF. Written as DNA, the CDR3 is TGTGCCAGCGGCCGGGACAGAGAGAATTCACCCCTCCACTTT. This chain links TRBV6-5 with TRBJ1-6, with TRBD1 identical over 7 bases. The CDR3 extends over 14 amino acids. Per the germline V gene, CDR1 is MNHEY and CDR2 is SVGAGI. J lost 7 bases, V lost 8 bases, and 8 bases had no gene match.

This chain joins TRBV5-4 and TRBJ2-3; TRBD1 aligns across 10 bases. V dropped 5 bases and J dropped 3; count of bases not matched to a gene: 6. The CDR3 consists of 15 residues. CDR1 SGHNT and CDR2 YYREEE come from the germline V gene (reference sequence). Here the CDR3 DNA reads TGTGCCAGCAGACCCGGGACAGGGGCTACAGATACGCAGTATTTT. This gives the protein CASRPGTGATDTQYF.

The chain uses TRBV11-3 and TRBJ2-1; 9 bases are a match to TRBD2. The CDR3 consists of 17 residues. The V gene's germline CDR1 is SGHNT and CDR2 YENEEA. Losses at the gene ends were 4 bases for V and 5 bases for J; bases not matched to a gene: 12. CDR3 sequence: CASSSRNPAGGNNEQFF. For the CDR3, the DNA is TGTGCCAGCAGCTCCAGAAACCCAGCGGGGGGCAACAATGAGCAGTTCTTC. Looking up the rest from reference TRBV11-3 and TRBJ2-1 gives the full variable domain: EAGVVQSPRYKIIEKKQPVAFWCNPISGHNTLYWYLQNLGQGPELLIRYENEEAVDDSQLPKDRFSAERLKGVDSTLKIQPAELGDSAVYLCASSSRNPAGGNNEQFFGPGTRLTVL.

The chain joins TRBV28 to TRBJ2-1, with TRBD2 identical over 10 bases. The ends lost 3 bases at V and 8 bases at J; junction bases unmatched: 10. The V gene's germline CDR1 is MDHEN and CDR2 SYDVKM. This CDR3 has 16 residues. The CDR3 sequence: CASSLTSGRGHDEQFF. The CDR3 nucleotides read TGTGCCAGCAGTTTGACTAGCGGGCGGGGACATGATGAGCAGTTCTTC.

The V call is TRBV6-5, the J call TRBJ2-1; possibly TRBD1 for D (6 bases). This CDR3 spans 15 amino acids. The germline V gene encodes CDR1 MNHEY and CDR2 SVGAGI. Trimming left V 6 bases short and J 4 bases short, with 16 bases between. CDR3 residues: CASRPQGDLYNEQFF. The CDR3 DNA reads as TGTGCCAGCAGACCACAGGGAGACCTATACAATGAGCAGTTCTTC.

This clone came up once. This rearrangement joins TRBV18 to TRBJ2-1, with 7 bases lining up with TRBD2. Trimming at V came to 4 bases and at J to 4 bases, leaving 1 base not matched to a gene. Germline lookup yields CDR1 KGHSH and CDR2 LQKENI. The CDR3 totals 13 residues. The CDR3 spells CASSQGLYNEQFF. Here the CDR3 DNA reads TGTGCCAGCTCACAGGGACTATACAATGAGCAGTTCTTC.

The chain combines TRBV19 with TRBJ1-5; D gene unclear. The V end was cut by 1 base, the J end by 4 bases, with 8 bases between. There are 14 residues in the CDR3. Germline CDR1 is LNHDA and CDR2 is SQIVND (reference sequence). Written as DNA, the CDR3 is TGTGCCAGTAGTATAGGGATAGCGAATCAGCCCCAGCATTTT. It codes for CASSIGIANQPQHF.

The chain uses TRBV6-1 and TRBJ1-2; D is possibly TRBD1 (5 bases). Germline loops: CDR1 MNHNS, CDR2 SASEGT. V lost 3 bases, J lost 1 base, and 9 bases lay in between. The CDR3 length is 14 residues. This CDR3 reads CASSEARGNYGYTF. The DNA for the CDR3 is TGTGCCAGCAGTGAGGCTAGGGGTAACTATGGCTACACCTTC.